One and the same sample provided the 16 T cell receptor beta chains below, sequenced in a study of CXCR3-negative and CXCR3-positive naive CD8 T cells. Study conclusions and caveats: More hydrophobic TRB CDR3s were found in CXCR3-positive naive cells than in CXCR3-negative naive cells.

The study made its TRB cDNA libraries by 5' RACE, adding UMI labels. TCRdb re-called the 5' RACE reads, yielding one record per CDR3 amino acid sequence without DNA. The sample table sets out thousands of distinct CDR3 sequences. No antigens are known for them. The sample comprised naive CXCR3+ CD8+ T cells from blood. Described subset: CD45RO-CCR7+CD27+CD95- naive CD8+ T cells expressing CXCR3 (TNR3+). These receptors originate from a human donor in good health. Some clones in this sample may be carry-over from other donors' samples.

This sequence joins TRBV15 and TRBJ2-5; TCRdb's D call, TRBD2, is unchecked because there is no DNA. This CDR3 has 16 residues. The germline gives CDR1 LNHNV, CDR2 YYDKDF (reference sequence). CDR3 in amino acids: CATSRDRERHQETQYF.

The chain joins TRBV2 to TRBJ2-1; TCRdb designates TRBD2, a call that cannot be tested without DNA. This CDR3 spans 16 amino acids. Germline V CDR1 and CDR2: SNHLY, FYNNEI. The CDR3 reads CASRDELAGFLLEQFF.

By frequency, this clonotype is medium-sized. The rearrangement uses TRBV27 and TRBJ2-1; TCRdb picks TRBD1, but there is no DNA to check that call. The V gene's germline CDR1 is MNHEY and CDR2 SMNVEV (reference sequence). The CDR3 runs 12 residues. The CDR3 protein is CASSWGVGEQFF.

This clonotype counts as medium-sized (0.01 to 0.1%) by frequency. This chain connects TRBV9 to TRBJ2-2; with no DNA, the TCRdb D assignment of TRBD1 cannot be verified. The V gene's germline CDR1 is SGDLS and CDR2 YYNGEE. This CDR3 region has 16 residues. CDR3 sequence: CASSDRYRGATGELFF.

This clonotype is called medium-sized (0.01 to 0.1%) based on its frequency. The chain is built from TRBV27 and TRBJ2-7; checking the TCRdb D call of TRBD2 is not possible without DNA. CDR1 MNHEY and CDR2 SMNVEV come from the germline V gene (reference sequence). The CDR3 runs to 14 residues. CDR3 region: CASSTSGRAYEQYF.

This chain uses TRBV13 with TRBJ2-5; checking the TCRdb D call of TRBD1 is not possible without DNA. CDR1 is PRHDT, CDR2 FYEKMQ, per germline (reference sequence). This CDR3 is built from 13 residues. The CDR3: CASSSGQGETQYF.

This sequence joins TRBV10-3 and TRBJ2-3; the TRBD2 assignment by TCRdb is unverifiable without DNA. The length of the CDR3 is 13 residues. The germline V gene has CDR1 ENHRY and CDR2 SYGVKD. This chain's CDR3 is CAISEDETTTQYF.

Measured by frequency, this clonotype is medium-sized. This chain connects TRBV11-2 to TRBJ2-7; lacking DNA, the TRBD1 call made by TCRdb goes unchecked. In germline, CDR1 is SGHAT, CDR2 FQNNGV. This CDR3 has 13 amino acids. The CDR3 sequence is CASSEGQLYEQYF.

By frequency, this clonotype registers medium-sized. The V and J genes are TRBV4-1 and TRBJ2-7; TCRdb reports TRBD1, a call that lacks DNA to check it against. The CDR3 contains 12 residues. CDR1 and CDR2 from the germline V gene are MGHRA and YSYEKL. CDR3 amino acids: CASSLTGAEQYF.

By frequency, this clonotype is medium-sized. V usage is TRBV20-1 and J usage is TRBJ2-3; checking the TCRdb D call of TRBD2 is not possible without DNA. Germline lookup yields CDR1 DFQATT and CDR2 SNEGSKA (reference sequence). This CDR3 is built from 15 residues. The chain's CDR3 is CSARDGTSGTDTQYF.

This clonotype counts as medium-sized by frequency. This chain joins TRBV7-9 and TRBJ2-1. This CDR3 is built from 12 residues. Germline V gives CDR1 SEHNR, CDR2 FQNEAQ (reference sequence). CDR3 sequence: CASSFGHNEQFF. The full variable domain, in which reference TRBV7-9 and TRBJ2-1 provide the parts outside the CDR3, is DTGVSQNPRHKITKRGQNVTFRCDPISEHNRLYWYRQTLGQGPEFLTYFQNEAQLEKSRLLSDRFSAERPKGSFSTLEIQRTEQGDSAMYLCASSFGHNEQFFGPGTRLTVL.

The V and J genes are TRBV19 and TRBJ2-7. The CDR3 contains 12 residues. The germline V gene encodes CDR1 LNHDA and CDR2 SQIVND (reference sequence). CDR3 sequence reads: CASIGISSEQYF.

This chain links TRBV9 with TRBJ2-1; TCRdb reports TRBD1, a call that lacks DNA to check it against. Germline-derived CDR1 and CDR2 are SGDLS and YYNGEE. This CDR3 has 14 residues. The CDR3 region is CASSVWTGEDEQFF. Drawing the rest from reference TRBV9 and TRBJ2-1, the complete variable domain is DSGVTQTPKHLITATGQRVTLRCSPRSGDLSVYWYQQSLDQGLQFLIQYYNGEERAKGNILERFSAQQFPDLHSELNLSSLELGDSALYFCASSVWTGEDEQFFGPGTRLTVL.

This clonotype is medium-sized (0.01 to 0.1%) by frequency. The chain carries TRBV4-2 and TRBJ2-1; TCRdb gives TRBD2 as the D gene, but with no DNA this cannot be confirmed. In germline, CDR1 is LGHNA, CDR2 YNFKEQ. The CDR3 has 16 amino acids. The CDR3 loop is CASSQEKLAAYNEQFF.

The chain recombines TRBV7-2 with TRBJ2-5; no DNA is available, so the TRBD2 call from TCRdb remains unchecked. Per germline, CDR1 SGHTA and CDR2 FQGNSA. The CDR3 extends over 15 amino acids. The CDR3 here is CASSLEVGGWETQYF.

This clonotype ranks as medium-sized in terms of frequency. The V and J genes are TRBV4-3 and TRBJ2-1; TCRdb calls TRBD1, which cannot be checked without DNA. Germline CDR1 is LGHNA and CDR2 is YSLEER. The CDR3 loop spans 12 amino acids. Here the CDR3 reads CATRDGNNEQFF.